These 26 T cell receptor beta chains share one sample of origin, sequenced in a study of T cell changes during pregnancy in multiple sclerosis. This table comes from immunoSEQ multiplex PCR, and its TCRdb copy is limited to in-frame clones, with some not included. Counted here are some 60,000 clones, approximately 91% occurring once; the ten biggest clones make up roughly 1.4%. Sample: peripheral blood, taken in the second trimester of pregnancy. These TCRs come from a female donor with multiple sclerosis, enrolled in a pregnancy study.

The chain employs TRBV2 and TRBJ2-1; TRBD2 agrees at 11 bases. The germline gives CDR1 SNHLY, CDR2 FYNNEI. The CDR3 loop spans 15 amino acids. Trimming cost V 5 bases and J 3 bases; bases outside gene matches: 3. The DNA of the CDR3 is TGTGCCAGCAGTTCCGGGACTAGCGGCTACAATGAGCAGTTCTTC. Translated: CASSSGTSGYNEQFF.

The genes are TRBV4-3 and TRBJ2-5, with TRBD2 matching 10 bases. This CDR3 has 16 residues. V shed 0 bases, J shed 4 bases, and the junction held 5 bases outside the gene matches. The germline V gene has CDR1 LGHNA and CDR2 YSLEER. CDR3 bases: TGCGCCAGCAGCCAAGATACTAGCGGGGTTGGAGAGACCCAGTACTTC. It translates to CASSQDTSGVGETQYF.

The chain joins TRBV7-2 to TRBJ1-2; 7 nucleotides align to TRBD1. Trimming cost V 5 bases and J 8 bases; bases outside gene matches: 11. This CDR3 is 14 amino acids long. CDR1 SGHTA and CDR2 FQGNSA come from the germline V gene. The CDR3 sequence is CASSPNRGDGGYTF. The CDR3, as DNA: TGTGCCAGCAGCCCAAACAGGGGAGATGGCGGCTACACCTTC.

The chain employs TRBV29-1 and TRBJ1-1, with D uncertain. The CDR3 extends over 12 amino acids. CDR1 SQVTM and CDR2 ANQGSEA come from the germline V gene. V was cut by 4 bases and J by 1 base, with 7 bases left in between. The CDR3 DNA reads TGCAGCGTTGGCCCCGGGAACACTGAAGCTTTCTTT. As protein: CSVGPGNTEAFF. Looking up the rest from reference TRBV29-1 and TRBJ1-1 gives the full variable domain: SAVISQKPSRDICQRGTSLTIQCQVDSQVTMMFWYRQQPGQSLTLIATANQGSEATYESGFVIDKFPISRPNLTFSTLTVSNMSPEDSSIYLCSVGPGNTEAFFGQGTRLTVV.

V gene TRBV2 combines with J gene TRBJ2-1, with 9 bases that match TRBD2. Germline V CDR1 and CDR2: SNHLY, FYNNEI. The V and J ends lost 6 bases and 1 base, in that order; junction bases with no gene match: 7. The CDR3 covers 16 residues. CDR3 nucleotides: TGTGCCAGCAGGGATCGACTAGCGGCGTCCTACAATGAGCAGTTCTTC. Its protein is CASRDRLAASYNEQFF.

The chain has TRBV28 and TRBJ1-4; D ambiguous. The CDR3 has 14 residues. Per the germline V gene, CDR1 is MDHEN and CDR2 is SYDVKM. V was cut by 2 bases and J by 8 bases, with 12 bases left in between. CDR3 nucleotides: TGTGCCAGCAGTTTACCGGCCGACTGGGAAAAACTGTTTTTT. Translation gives CASSLPADWEKLFF.

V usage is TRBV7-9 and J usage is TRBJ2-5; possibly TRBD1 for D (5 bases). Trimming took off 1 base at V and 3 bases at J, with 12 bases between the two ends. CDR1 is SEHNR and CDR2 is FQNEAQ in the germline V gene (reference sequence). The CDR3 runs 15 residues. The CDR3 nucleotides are TGTGCCAGCAGCTTAGACCAGGGTTTAGAAGAGACCCAGTACTTC. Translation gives CASSLDQGLEETQYF.

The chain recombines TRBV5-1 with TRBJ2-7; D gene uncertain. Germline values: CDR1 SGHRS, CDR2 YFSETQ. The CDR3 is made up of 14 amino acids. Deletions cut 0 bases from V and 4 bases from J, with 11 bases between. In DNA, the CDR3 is TGCGCCAGCAGCTTGGCCGGAACAGCTTACGAGCAGTACTTC. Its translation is CASSLAGTAYEQYF.

The CDR3 is CASSLVNVGRATEAFF. The DNA for the CDR3 is TGTGCCAGCAGCTTGGTTAATGTCGGCAGGGCCACTGAAGCTTTCTTT. V gene TRBV5-5 combines with J gene TRBJ1-1; weak D call: TRBD1 (5 bases). V lost 0 bases to trimming and J lost 4 bases, with 16 bases between them. Germline V gene sequence: CDR1 SGHKS, CDR2 YYEKEE (reference sequence). The CDR3 contains 16 residues. Filled out from reference TRBV5-5 and TRBJ1-1, the complete variable domain reads DAGVTQSPTHLIKTRGQQVTLRCSPISGHKSVSWYQQVLGQGPQFIFQYYEKEERGRGNFPDRFSARQFPNYSSELNVNALLLGDSALYLCASSLVNVGRATEAFFGQGTRLTVV.

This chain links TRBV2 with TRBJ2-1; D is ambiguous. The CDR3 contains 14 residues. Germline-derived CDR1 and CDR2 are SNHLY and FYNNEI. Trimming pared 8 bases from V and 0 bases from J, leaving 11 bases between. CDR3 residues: CASPTSSSYNEQFF. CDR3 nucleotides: TGTGCCAGCCCTACTTCGAGCTCCTACAATGAGCAGTTCTTC.

The chain's CDR3 is CASTSLAGDYNEQFF. For the CDR3, the DNA is TGTGCCAGCACCTCTCTAGCGGGGGACTACAATGAGCAGTTCTTC. The V call is TRBV28, the J call TRBJ2-1; 10 bases are a match to TRBD2. There are 15 residues in the CDR3. The V gene's germline CDR1 is MDHEN and CDR2 SYDVKM. With V trimmed by 7 bases and J by 3 bases, 6 bases remained unmatched. The whole variable domain, filled in from reference TRBV28 and TRBJ2-1, reads DVKVTQSSRYLVKRTGEKVFLECVQDMDHENMFWYRQDPGLGLRLIYFSYDVKMKEKGDIPEGYSVSREKKERFSLILESASTNQTSMYLCASTSLAGDYNEQFFGPGTRLTVL.

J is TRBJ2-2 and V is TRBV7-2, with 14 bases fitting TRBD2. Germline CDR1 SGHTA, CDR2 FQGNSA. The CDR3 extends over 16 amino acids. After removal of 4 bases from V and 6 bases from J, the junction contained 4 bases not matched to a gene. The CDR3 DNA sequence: TGTGCCAGCAGCTGGCCGGGACTAGCGGGGGCCGGGGAGCTGTTTTTT. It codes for CASSWPGLAGAGELFF.

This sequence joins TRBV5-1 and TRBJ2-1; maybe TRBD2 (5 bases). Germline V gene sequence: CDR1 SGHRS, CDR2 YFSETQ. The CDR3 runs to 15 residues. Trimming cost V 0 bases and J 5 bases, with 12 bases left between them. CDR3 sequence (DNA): TGCGCCAGCAGCTTGGGAGGATCGGGGAACAATGAGCAGTTCTTC. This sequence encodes CASSLGGSGNNEQFF.

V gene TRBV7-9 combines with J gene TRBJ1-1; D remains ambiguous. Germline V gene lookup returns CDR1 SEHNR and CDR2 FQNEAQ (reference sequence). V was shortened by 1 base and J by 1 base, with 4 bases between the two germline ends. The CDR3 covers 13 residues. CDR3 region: CASSLVGNTEAFF. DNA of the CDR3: TGTGCCAGCAGCTTAGTCGGGAACACTGAAGCTTTCTTT.

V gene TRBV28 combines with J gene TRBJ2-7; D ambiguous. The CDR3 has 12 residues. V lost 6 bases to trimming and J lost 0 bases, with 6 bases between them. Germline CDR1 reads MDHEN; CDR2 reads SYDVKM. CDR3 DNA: TGTGCCAGCAGCCCTCCCTCCTACGAGCAGTACTTC. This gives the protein CASSPPSYEQYF.

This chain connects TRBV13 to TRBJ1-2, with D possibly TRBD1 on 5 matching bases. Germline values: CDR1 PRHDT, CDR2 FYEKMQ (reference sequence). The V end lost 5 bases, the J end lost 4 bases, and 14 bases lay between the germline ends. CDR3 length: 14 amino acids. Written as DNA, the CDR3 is TGTGCCAGCAGCCAAAACAGGCTAGGCTATGGCTACACCTTC. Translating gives CASSQNRLGYGYTF.

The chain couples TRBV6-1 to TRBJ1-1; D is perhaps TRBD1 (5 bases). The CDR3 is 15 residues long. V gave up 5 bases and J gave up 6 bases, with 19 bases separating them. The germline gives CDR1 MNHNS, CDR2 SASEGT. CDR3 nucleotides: TGTGCCAGCAGTCCCAGAGTGGCCAGGGCGGCTGAAGCTTTCTTT. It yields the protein CASSPRVARAAEAFF.

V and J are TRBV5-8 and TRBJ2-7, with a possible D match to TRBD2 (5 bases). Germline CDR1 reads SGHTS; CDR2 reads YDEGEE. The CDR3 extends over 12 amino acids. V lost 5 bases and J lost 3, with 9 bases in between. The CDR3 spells CASRSGGYEQYF. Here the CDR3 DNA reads TGTGCCAGCAGATCAGGAGGCTACGAGCAGTACTTC. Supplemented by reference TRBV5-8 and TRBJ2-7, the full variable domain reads EAGVTQSPTHLIKTRGQQATLRCSPISGHTSVYWYQQALGLGLQFLLWYDEGEERNRGNFPPRFSGRQFPNYSSELNVNALELEDSALYLCASRSGGYEQYFGPGTRLTVT.

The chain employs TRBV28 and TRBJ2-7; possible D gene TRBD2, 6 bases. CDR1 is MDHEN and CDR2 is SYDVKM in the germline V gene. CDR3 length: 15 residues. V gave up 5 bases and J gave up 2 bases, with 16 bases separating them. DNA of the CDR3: TGTGCCAGCAGTCCGCAGGGAGGCTCACCCTACGAGCAGTACTTC. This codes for CASSPQGGSPYEQYF.

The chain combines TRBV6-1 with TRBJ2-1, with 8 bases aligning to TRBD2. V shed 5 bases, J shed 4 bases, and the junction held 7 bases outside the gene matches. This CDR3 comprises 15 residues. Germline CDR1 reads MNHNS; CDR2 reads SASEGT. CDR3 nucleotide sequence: TGTGCCAGCAGTCAGGGCGGGGGGACTTACAATGAGCAGTTCTTC. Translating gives CASSQGGGTYNEQFF.

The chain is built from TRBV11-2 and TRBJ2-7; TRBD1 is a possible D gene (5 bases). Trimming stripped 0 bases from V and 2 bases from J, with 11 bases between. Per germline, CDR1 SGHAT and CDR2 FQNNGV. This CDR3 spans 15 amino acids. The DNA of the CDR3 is TGTGCCAGCAGCTTAGATTTCACAGGAACCTACGAGCAGTACTTC. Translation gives CASSLDFTGTYEQYF.

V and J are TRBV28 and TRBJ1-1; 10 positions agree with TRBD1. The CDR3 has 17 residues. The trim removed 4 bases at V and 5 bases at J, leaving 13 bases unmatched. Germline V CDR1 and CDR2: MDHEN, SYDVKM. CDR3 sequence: CASSSFIMGQGRTEAFF. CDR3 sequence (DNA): TGTGCCAGCAGTTCATTTATAATGGGACAGGGGCGGACTGAAGCTTTCTTT.

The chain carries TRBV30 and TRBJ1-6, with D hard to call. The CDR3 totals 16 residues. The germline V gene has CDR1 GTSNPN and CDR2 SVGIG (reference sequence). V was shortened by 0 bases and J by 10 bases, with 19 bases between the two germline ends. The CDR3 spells CAWSVSWRSVVSPLHF. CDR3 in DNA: TGTGCCTGGAGTGTATCTTGGAGGTCCGTGGTCTCACCCCTCCACTTT.

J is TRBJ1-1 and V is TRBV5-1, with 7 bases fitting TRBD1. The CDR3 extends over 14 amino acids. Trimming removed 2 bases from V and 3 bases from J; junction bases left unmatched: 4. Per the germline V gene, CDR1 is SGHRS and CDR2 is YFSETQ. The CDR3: CASSFTRGDTEAFF. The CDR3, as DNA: TGCGCCAGCAGCTTTACCAGGGGGGACACTGAAGCTTTCTTT.

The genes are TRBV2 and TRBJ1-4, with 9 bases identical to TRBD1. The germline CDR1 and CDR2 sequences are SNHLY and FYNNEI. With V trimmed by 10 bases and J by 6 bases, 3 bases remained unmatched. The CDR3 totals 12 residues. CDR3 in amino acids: CAIRDRDEKLFF. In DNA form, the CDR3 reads TGTGCCATCCGGGACAGGGATGAAAAACTGTTTTTT. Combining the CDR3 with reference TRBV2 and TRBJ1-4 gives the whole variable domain EPEVTQTPSHQVTQMGQEVILRCVPISNHLYFYWYRQILGQKVEFLVSFYNNEISEKSEIFDDQFSVERPDGSNFTLKIRSTKLEDSAMYFCAIRDRDEKLFFGSGTQLSVL.

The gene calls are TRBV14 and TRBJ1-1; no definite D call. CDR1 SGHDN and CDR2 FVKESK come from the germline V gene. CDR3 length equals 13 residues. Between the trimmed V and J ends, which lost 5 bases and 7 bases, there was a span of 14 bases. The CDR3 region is CASSLEYGDEAFF. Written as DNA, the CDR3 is TGTGCCAGCAGCTTAGAATACGGAGATGAAGCTTTCTTT.